The next 12 T cell receptor beta chains were all read from a single sample in a study of blood T cell repertoires in COVID-19. Clones were read by immunoSEQ multiplex PCR, and TCRdb kept only the in-frame ones, dropping some. Among about 300,000 clones listed, 75% to 90% were seen once. Sequenced sample: peripheral blood. Receptors originate from a woman in her thirties or forties who had recovered from COVID-19.

The rearrangement links TRBV11-2 to TRBJ1-3; D is perhaps TRBD1 (6 bases). The germline gives CDR1 SGHAT, CDR2 FQNNGV. The CDR3 runs to 14 residues. Trimming left V 7 bases short and J 2 bases short, with 12 bases between. In DNA form, the CDR3 reads TGTGCCAGCACCCCACAGGGAACTGGAAACACCATATATTTT. It specifies CASTPQGTGNTIYF. Full variable domain (missing parts from reference TRBV11-2 and TRBJ1-3): EAGVAQSPRYKIIEKRQSVAFWCNPISGHATLYWYQQILGQGPKLLIQFQNNGVVDDSQLPKDRFSAERLKGVDSTLKIQPAKLEDSAVYLCASTPQGTGNTIYFGEGSWLTVV.

V and J are TRBV2 and TRBJ1-2; weak D call: TRBD1 (6 bases). The V and J ends lost 5 bases and 5 bases respectively, with 18 bases between them. CDR3 length equals 15 residues. CDR1 and CDR2 from the germline V gene are SNHLY and FYNNEI. Here the CDR3 DNA reads TGTGCCAGCAGTCCCAGGACAGCCACCGGGTATGGCTACACCTTC. Its protein is CASSPRTATGYGYTF.

The rearrangement joins TRBV5-1 to TRBJ2-7; 10 nucleotides agree with TRBD1. With 2 bases clipped from V and 7 bases from J, the junction kept 9 bases outside the gene matches. CDR3 length: 15 residues. Germline CDR1 is SGHRS and CDR2 is YFSETQ. The CDR3 loop reads CASSFGTGEPKEQYF. The CDR3 DNA reads as TGCGCCAGCAGCTTCGGGACAGGGGAGCCTAAAGAGCAGTACTTC.

The chain employs TRBV5-6 and TRBJ1-2, with 7 bases aligning to TRBD1. Germline CDR1 SGHDT, CDR2 YYEEEE. Losses at the gene ends were 0 bases for V and 6 bases for J; bases not matched to a gene: 5. The CDR3 totals 14 residues. CDR3 region: CASSLEQGVNGYTF. As DNA, the CDR3 is TGTGCCAGCAGCTTGGAGCAGGGGGTGAATGGCTACACCTTC.

This clone was counted once. The chain combines TRBV9 with TRBJ2-5, with 7 bases matching TRBD2. Germline V gives CDR1 SGDLS, CDR2 YYNGEE. CDR3 length equals 13 residues. The trim removed 4 bases at V and 2 bases at J, leaving 2 bases unmatched. The CDR3 DNA sequence: TGTGCCAGCAGCAATAGCGGGCAAGAGACCCAGTACTTC. This encodes CASSNSGQETQYF.

V is TRBV5-4 and J is TRBJ1-2; 7 bases are a match to TRBD1. The ends lost 0 bases at V and 4 bases at J; junction bases unmatched: 3. Germline V gene lookup returns CDR1 SGHNT and CDR2 YYREEE (reference sequence). The length of the CDR3 is 14 residues. In DNA, the CDR3 is TGTGCCAGCAGCTTGGCCGCAGGGGGCTATGGCTACACCTTC. Translation gives CASSLAAGGYGYTF. The variable domain in full, completed from reference TRBV5-4 and TRBJ1-2, reads ETGVTQSPTHLIKTRGQQVTLRCSSQSGHNTVSWYQQALGQGPQFIFQYYREEENGRGNFPPRFSGLQFPNYSSELNVNALELDDSALYLCASSLAAGGYGYTFGSGTRLTVV.

This chain joins TRBV2 and TRBJ2-3, with 8 bases identical to TRBD2. There are 17 residues in the CDR3. V lost 4 bases to trimming and J lost 2 bases; unmatched junction nucleotides: 11. Germline V gene sequence: CDR1 SNHLY, CDR2 FYNNEI. CDR3 nucleotides: TGTGCCAGCAGTGGTGCGGGGGGCCCTGGGGTCACAGATACGCAGTATTTT. The encoded protein is CASSGAGGPGVTDTQYF.

The rearrangement uses TRBV24-1 and TRBJ2-3; D possibly corresponds to TRBD1 (6 bases). The CDR3 sequence is 14 residues long. Per the germline V gene, CDR1 is KGHDR and CDR2 is SFDVKD. The V and J ends lost 3 bases and 3 bases respectively, with 9 bases between them. The CDR3 loop reads CATSDPRGTDTQYF. In DNA, the CDR3 is TGTGCCACCAGTGATCCCAGGGGTACAGATACGCAGTATTTT.

The chain has TRBV15 and TRBJ2-1; weak D call: TRBD2 (5 bases). This CDR3 spans 15 amino acids. The germline CDR1 and CDR2 sequences are LNHNV and YYDKDF (reference sequence). V shed 3 bases and J shed 0 bases, with 9 bases lying between them. The CDR3 sequence is CATSRTGSSYNEQFF. CDR3 DNA sequence: TGTGCCACCAGCAGGACGGGGAGCTCCTACAATGAGCAGTTCTTC. Using reference TRBV15 and TRBJ2-1 for the parts outside the CDR3, the full variable domain is DAMVIQNPRYQVTQFGKPVTLSCSQTLNHNVMYWYQQKSSQAPKLLFHYYDKDFNNEADTPDNFQSRRPNTSFCFLDIRSPGLGDTAMYLCATSRTGSSYNEQFFGPGTRLTVL.

The chain combines TRBV7-9 with TRBJ1-2, with 7 bases fitting TRBD1. The length of the CDR3 is 14 residues. CDR1 is SEHNR, CDR2 FQNEAQ, per germline (reference sequence). V lost 5 bases to trimming and J lost 5 bases; unmatched junction nucleotides: 8. CDR3 DNA sequence: TGTGCCAGCAGCCCGACGACAGGGCCTTATGGCTACACCTTC. It codes for CASSPTTGPYGYTF.

This chain connects TRBV7-8 to TRBJ1-1; D might be TRBD1 (6 bases). The CDR3 is 13 residues long. Trimming took 1 base from V and 3 from J, leaving 6 bases between them. Germline V gives CDR1 SGHVS, CDR2 FQNEAQ. DNA for the CDR3: TGTGCCAGCAGCTTAGACAGGGACACTGAAGCTTTCTTT. The encoded protein is CASSLDRDTEAFF.

V gene TRBV7-2 combines with J gene TRBJ2-3; perhaps TRBD2 as D (6 bases). The V gene's germline CDR1 is SGHTA and CDR2 FQGNSA. The CDR3 loop spans 15 amino acids. The V and J ends lost 3 bases and 5 bases respectively, with 15 bases between them. CDR3 protein: CASSFTPGDQDTQYF. CDR3 coding DNA: TGTGCCAGCAGCTTCACCCCGGGGGACCAAGATACGCAGTATTTT.